Included here is one T cell receptor beta chain sequence, with context. The sample originates from a study of blood T cell repertoires in COVID-19. Study background: Samples taken during acute and convalescent COVID-19 were collected in the United States, Italy and Spain.

Living in about two dozen US areas, the participants were between roughly 18 and 90 years of age. As originally analysed: Nucleated cell number was recorded as an estimate derived from reference gene primer amplification. Assay used: immunoSEQ multiplex PCR; TCRdb lists only in-frame clones, some missing. V, J and clone size were drawn from that table, and D and trimming were deduced from the DNA. Of around 400,000 clones listed, approximately 90% are singletons. Between the trimmed V and J ends, which lost 3 bases and 3 bases, there was a span of 11 bases. In germline, CDR1 is MDHEN, CDR2 SYDVKM. The CDR3 runs 14 residues.

This clonotype was obtained from a woman between 18 and 30 years old who had been exposed to COVID-19. Sequenced sample: PBMCs or T cells enriched from blood (not recorded which). The chain combines TRBV28 with TRBJ1-1, with D possibly being TRBD1 (5 bases). CDR3 loop: CASSLIMTDTEAFF. CDR3 coding DNA: TGTGCCAGCAGTTTGATCATGACAGACACTGAAGCTTTCTTT.